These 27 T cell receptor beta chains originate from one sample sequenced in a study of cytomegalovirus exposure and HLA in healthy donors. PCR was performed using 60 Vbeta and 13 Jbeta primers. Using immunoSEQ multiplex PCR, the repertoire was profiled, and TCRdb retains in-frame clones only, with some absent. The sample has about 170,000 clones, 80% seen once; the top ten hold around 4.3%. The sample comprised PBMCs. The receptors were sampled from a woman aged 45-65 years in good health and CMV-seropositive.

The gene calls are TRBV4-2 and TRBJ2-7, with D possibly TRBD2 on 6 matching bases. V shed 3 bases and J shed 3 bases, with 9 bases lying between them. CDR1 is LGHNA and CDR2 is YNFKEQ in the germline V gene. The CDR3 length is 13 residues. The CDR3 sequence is CASSHLTSYEQYF. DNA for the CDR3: TGTGCCAGCAGCCACCTGACTAGCTACGAGCAGTACTTC.

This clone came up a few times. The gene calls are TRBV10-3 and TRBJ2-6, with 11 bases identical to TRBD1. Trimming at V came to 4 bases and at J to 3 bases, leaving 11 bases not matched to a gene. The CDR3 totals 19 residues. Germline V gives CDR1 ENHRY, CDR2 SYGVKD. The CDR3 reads CAISGWDRGMVRGANVLTF. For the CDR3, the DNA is TGTGCCATCAGTGGATGGGACAGGGGGATGGTTCGTGGGGCCAACGTCCTGACTTTC.

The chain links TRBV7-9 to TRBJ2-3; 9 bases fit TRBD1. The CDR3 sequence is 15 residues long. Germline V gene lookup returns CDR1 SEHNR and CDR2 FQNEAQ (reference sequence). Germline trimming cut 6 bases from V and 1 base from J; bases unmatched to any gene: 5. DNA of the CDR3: TGTGCCAGCAGTGATGGGGACAGGGGCACAGATACGCAGTATTTT. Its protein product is CASSDGDRGTDTQYF. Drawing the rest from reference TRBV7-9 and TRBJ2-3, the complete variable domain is DTGVSQNPRHKITKRGQNVTFRCDPISEHNRLYWYRQTLGQGPEFLTYFQNEAQLEKSRLLSDRFSAERPKGSFSTLEIQRTEQGDSAMYLCASSDGDRGTDTQYFGPGTRLTVL.

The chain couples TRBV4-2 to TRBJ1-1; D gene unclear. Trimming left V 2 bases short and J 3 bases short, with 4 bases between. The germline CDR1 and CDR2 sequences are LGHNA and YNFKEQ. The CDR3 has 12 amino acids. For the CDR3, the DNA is TGTGCCAGCAGCCAACCGGACACTGAAGCTTTCTTT. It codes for CASSQPDTEAFF.

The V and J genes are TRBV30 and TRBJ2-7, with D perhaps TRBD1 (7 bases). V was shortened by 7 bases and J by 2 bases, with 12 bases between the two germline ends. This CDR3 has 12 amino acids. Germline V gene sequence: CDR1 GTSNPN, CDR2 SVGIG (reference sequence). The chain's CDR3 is CASQGEAYEQYF. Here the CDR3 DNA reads TGTGCCTCCCAGGGGGAGGCCTACGAGCAGTACTTC.

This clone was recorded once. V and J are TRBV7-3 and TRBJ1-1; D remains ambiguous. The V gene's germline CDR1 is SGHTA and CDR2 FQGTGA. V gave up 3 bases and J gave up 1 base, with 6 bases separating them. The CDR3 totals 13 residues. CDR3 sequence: CASSLGQNTEAFF. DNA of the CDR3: TGTGCCAGCAGCTTGGGCCAGAACACTGAAGCTTTCTTT.

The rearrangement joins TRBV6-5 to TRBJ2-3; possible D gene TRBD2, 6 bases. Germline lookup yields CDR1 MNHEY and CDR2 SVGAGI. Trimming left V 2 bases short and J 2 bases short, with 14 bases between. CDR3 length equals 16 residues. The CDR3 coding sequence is TGTGCCAGCAGTTACGGGTGGAGGGGCCCCACAGATACGCAGTATTTT. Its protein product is CASSYGWRGPTDTQYF.

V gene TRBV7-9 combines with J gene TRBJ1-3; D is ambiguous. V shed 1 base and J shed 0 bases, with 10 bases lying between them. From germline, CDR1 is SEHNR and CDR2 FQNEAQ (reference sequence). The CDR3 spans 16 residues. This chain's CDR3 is CASSLGPIDSGNTIYF. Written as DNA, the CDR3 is TGTGCCAGCAGCTTAGGCCCTATCGACTCTGGAAACACCATATATTTT.

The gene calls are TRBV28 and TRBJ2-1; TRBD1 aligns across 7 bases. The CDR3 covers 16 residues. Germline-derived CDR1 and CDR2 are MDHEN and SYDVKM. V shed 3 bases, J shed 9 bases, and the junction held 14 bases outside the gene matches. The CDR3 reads CASSFISGQLLAEQFF. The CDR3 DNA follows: TGTGCCAGCAGTTTTATATCGGGACAGCTTTTAGCTGAGCAGTTCTTC.

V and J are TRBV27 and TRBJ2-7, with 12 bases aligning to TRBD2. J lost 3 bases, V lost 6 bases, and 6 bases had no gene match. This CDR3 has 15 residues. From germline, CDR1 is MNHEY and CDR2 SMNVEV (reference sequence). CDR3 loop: CASRLAGGRDYEQYF. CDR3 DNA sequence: TGTGCCAGCAGACTAGCGGGAGGTAGAGACTACGAGCAGTACTTC.

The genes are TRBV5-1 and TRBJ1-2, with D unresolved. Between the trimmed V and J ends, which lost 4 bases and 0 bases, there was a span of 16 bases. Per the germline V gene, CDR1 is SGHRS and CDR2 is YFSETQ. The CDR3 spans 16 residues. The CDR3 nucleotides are TGCGCCAGCAGCGCGGGCCAAGAGGGTACTAACTATGGCTACACCTTC. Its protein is CASSAGQEGTNYGYTF.

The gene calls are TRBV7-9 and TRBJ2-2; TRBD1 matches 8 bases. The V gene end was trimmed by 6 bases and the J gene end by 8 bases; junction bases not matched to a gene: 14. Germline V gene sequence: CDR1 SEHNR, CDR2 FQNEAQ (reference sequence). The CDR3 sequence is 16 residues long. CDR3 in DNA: TGTGCCAGCAGTTCCATCCGGGACAGGCAAGGAGGGGAGCTGTTTTTT. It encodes CASSSIRDRQGGELFF.

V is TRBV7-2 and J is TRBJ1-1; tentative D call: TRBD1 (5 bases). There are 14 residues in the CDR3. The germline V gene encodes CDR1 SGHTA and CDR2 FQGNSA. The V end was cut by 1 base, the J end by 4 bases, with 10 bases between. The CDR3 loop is CASSLVQGSTEAFF. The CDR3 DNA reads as TGTGCCAGCAGCTTAGTTCAGGGAAGCACTGAAGCTTTCTTT.

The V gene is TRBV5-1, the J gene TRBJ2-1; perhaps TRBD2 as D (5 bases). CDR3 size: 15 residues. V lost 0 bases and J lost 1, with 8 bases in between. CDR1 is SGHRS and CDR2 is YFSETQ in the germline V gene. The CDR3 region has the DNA TGCGCCAGCAGCTTGGTAGGCGGGTCCTACAATGAGCAGTTCTTC. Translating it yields CASSLVGGSYNEQFF.

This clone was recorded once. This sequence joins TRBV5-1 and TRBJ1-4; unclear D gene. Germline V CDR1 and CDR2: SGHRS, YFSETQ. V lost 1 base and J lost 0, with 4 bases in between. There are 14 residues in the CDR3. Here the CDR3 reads CASSLTATNEKLFF. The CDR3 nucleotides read TGCGCCAGCAGCTTGACAGCAACTAATGAAAAACTGTTTTTT.

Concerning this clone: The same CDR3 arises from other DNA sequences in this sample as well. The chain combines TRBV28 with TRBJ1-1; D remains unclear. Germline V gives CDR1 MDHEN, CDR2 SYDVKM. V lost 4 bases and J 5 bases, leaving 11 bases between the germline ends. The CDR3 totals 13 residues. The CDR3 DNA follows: TGTGCCAGCAGTTCCCCCTCCCGGACTGAAGCTTTCTTT. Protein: CASSSPSRTEAFF. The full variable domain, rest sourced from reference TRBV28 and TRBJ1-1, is DVKVTQSSRYLVKRTGEKVFLECVQDMDHENMFWYRQDPGLGLRLIYFSYDVKMKEKGDIPEGYSVSREKKERFSLILESASTNQTSMYLCASSSPSRTEAFFGQGTRLTVV.

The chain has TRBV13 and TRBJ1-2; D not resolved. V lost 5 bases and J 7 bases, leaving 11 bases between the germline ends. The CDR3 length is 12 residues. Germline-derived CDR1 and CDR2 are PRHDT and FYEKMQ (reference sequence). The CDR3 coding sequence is TGTGCCAGCAGCCAGAGGGAGGGTGGCTACACCTTC. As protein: CASSQREGGYTF.

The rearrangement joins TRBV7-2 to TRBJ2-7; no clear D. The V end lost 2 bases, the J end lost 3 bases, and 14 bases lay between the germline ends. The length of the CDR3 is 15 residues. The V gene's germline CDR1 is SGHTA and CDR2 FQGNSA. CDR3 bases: TGTGCCAGCAGCTTAAATTTCCAGGATGGCTACGAGCAGTACTTC. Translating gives CASSLNFQDGYEQYF. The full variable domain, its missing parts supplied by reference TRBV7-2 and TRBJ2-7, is GAGVSQSPSNKVTEKGKDVELRCDPISGHTALYWYRQSLGQGLEFLIYFQGNSAPDKSGLPSDRFSAERTGGSVSTLTIQRTQQEDSAVYLCASSLNFQDGYEQYFGPGTRLTVT.

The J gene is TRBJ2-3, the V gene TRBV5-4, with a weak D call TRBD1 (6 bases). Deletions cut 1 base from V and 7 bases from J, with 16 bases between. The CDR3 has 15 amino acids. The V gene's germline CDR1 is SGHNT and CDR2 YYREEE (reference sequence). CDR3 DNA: TGTGCCAGCAGCTTGCGTTTAGGGGGAGATTATACGCAGTATTTT. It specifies CASSLRLGGDYTQYF.

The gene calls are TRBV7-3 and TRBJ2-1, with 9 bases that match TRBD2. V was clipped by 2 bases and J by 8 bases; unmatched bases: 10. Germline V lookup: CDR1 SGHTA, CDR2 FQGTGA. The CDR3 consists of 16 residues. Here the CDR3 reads CASSLLAGTGPHEQFF. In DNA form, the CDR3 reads TGTGCCAGCAGCTTACTAGCGGGAACCGGCCCCCATGAGCAGTTCTTC.

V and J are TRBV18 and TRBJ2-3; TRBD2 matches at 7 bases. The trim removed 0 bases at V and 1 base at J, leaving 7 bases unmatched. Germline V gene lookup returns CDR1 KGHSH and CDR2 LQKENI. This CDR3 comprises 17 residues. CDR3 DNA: TGTGCCAGCTCACCACCTTCGAGCCTAGCGGGCACAGATACGCAGTATTTT. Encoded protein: CASSPPSSLAGTDTQYF.

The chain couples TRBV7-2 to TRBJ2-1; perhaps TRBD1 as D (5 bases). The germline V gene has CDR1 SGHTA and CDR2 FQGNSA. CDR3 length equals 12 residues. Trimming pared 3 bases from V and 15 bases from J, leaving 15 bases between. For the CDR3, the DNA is TGTGCCAGCAGCTTCTTTCGGCAGGGCCTGTTCTTC. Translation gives CASSFFRQGLFF. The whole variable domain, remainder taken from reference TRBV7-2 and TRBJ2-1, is GAGVSQSPSNKVTEKGKDVELRCDPISGHTALYWYRQSLGQGLEFLIYFQGNSAPDKSGLPSDRFSAERTGGSVSTLTIQRTQQEDSAVYLCASSFFRQGLFFGPGTRLTVL.

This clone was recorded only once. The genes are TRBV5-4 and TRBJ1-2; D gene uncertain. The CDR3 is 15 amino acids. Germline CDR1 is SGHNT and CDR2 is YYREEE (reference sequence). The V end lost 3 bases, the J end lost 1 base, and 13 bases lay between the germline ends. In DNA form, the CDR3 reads TGTGCCAGCAGCTCGGCCGGGGATATTAACTATGGCTACACCTTC. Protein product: CASSSAGDINYGYTF.

The CDR3: CASSQAGWAGAGEQYF. CDR3 DNA sequence: TGTGCCAGCAGCCAAGCGGGGTGGGCGGGGGCTGGGGAGCAGTACTTC. The chain combines TRBV4-2 with TRBJ2-7; D perhaps matches TRBD2 (7 bases). Trimming removed 1 base at V and 7 bases at J, with 20 bases between. The CDR3 covers 16 residues. Germline CDR1 is LGHNA and CDR2 is YNFKEQ.

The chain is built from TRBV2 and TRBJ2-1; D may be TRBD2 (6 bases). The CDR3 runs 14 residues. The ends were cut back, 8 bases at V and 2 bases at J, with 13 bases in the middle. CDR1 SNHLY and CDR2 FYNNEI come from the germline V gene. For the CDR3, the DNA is TGTGCCAGCGAGAAGCGCGGGACCTACAATGAGCAGTTCTTC. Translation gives CASEKRGTYNEQFF.

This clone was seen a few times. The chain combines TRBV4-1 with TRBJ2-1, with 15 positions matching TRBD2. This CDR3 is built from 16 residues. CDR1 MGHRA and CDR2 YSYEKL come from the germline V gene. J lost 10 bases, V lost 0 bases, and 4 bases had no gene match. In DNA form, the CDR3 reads TGCGCCAGCAGCCAAGAAAGGACTAGCGGGAGGGTCGAGCAGTTCTTC. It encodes CASSQERTSGRVEQFF.

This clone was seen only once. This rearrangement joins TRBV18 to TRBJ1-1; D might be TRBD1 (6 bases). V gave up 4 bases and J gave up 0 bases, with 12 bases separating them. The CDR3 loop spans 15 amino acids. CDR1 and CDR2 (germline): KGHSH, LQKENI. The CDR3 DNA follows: TGTGCCAGCTCACTCTCCGGGACATTGAACACTGAAGCTTTCTTT. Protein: CASSLSGTLNTEAFF.